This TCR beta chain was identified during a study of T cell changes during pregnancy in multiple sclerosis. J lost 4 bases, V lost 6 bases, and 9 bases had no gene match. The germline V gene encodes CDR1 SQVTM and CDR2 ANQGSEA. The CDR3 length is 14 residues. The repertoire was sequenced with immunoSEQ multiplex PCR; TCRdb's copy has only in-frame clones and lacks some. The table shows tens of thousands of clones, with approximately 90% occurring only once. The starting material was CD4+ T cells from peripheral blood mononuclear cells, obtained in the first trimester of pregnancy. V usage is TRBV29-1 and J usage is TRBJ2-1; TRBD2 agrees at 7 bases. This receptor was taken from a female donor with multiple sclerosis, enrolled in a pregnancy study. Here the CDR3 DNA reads TGCAGCGTGGAACTAGCGATCTCTTACAATGAGCAGTTCTTC. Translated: CSVELAISYNEQFF.